This is a list of T cell receptor beta chains from one sample in a study of T cells in localized non-small cell lung cancer. Data came from immunoSEQ multiplex PCR; TCRdb stores just in-frame clones and leaves some out. The sample carries 9,000 or so clones, about 91% recorded once. This specimen was peripheral blood, taken before any cancer treatment. These receptors were obtained from a woman aged 40-69 years with stage I squamous cell lung carcinoma. The CDR3 runs from the conserved cysteine through the conserved F or W. The order of the fields is D gene, V gene, J gene, CDR3 protein. D genes are given only for firm matches.

D gene: NA; V gene: TRBV27; J gene: TRBJ1-1; CDR3 protein: CASSLNKGRGAAFF
D gene: NA; V gene: TRBV29-1; J gene: TRBJ2-2; CDR3 protein: CSVARDANTGELFF
D gene: NA; V gene: TRBV25-1; J gene: TRBJ2-3; CDR3 protein: CASSAQGRATDTQYF
D gene: NA; V gene: TRBV25-1; J gene: TRBJ1-4; CDR3 protein: CASSARGVLGEKLFF
D gene: NA; V gene: TRBV30; J gene: TRBJ1-1; CDR3 protein: CAWNRVGTEAFF
D gene: NA; V gene: TRBV29-1; J gene: TRBJ2-1; CDR3 protein: CSADRHNEQFF
D gene: TRBD2; V gene: TRBV2; J gene: TRBJ2-1; CDR3 protein: CASSPAGTSGGGQFF
D gene: NA; V gene: TRBV30; J gene: TRBJ2-5; CDR3 protein: CAWSVKTQYF
D gene: TRBD1; V gene: TRBV6-5; J gene: TRBJ2-7; CDR3 protein: CASSWGQGAYEQYF
D gene: NA; V gene: TRBV6-6; J gene: TRBJ1-6; CDR3 protein: CASSYSVRGHQPLHF
D gene: NA; V gene: TRBV19; J gene: TRBJ1-1; CDR3 protein: CASSMQIRTEAFF
D gene: NA; V gene: TRBV30; J gene: TRBJ1-2; CDR3 protein: CACTTLDGYTF
D gene: TRBD1; V gene: TRBV6-6; J gene: TRBJ1-2; CDR3 protein: CASSFGTGRDGYTF
D gene: NA; V gene: TRBV10-3; J gene: TRBJ1-3; CDR3 protein: CAISEGQGKTQGNTIYF
D gene: NA; V gene: TRBV2; J gene: TRBJ2-5; CDR3 protein: CASSEAETQYF
D gene: NA; V gene: TRBV5-5; J gene: TRBJ1-4; CDR3 protein: CASSSGVAWNEKLFF
D gene: TRBD1; V gene: TRBV7-2; J gene: TRBJ2-5; CDR3 protein: CASSLRDRGVETQYF
D gene: NA; V gene: TRBV2; J gene: TRBJ2-3; CDR3 protein: CASSAISLAYTQYF
D gene: TRBD1; V gene: TRBV29-1; J gene: TRBJ1-2; CDR3 protein: CSISGTGQRWGGYTF
D gene: TRBD1; V gene: TRBV11-2; J gene: TRBJ1-1; CDR3 protein: CASSPGGWNTEAFF
D gene: NA; V gene: TRBV7-9; J gene: TRBJ2-3; CDR3 protein: CASVQTTSTDTQYF
D gene: TRBD2; V gene: TRBV4-3; J gene: TRBJ2-7; CDR3 protein: CASSSPGMSGRGLEGEQYF
D gene: NA; V gene: TRBV7-2; J gene: TRBJ1-3; CDR3 protein: CASSLESNSGNTIYF
D gene: TRBD1; V gene: TRBV6-5; J gene: TRBJ1-1; CDR3 protein: CASSYSQGTEAFF
D gene: TRBD1; V gene: TRBV19; J gene: TRBJ1-5; CDR3 protein: CASKKSTGGDQPQHF
D gene: NA; V gene: TRBV18; J gene: TRBJ1-1; CDR3 protein: CASSRGGRSTEAFF
D gene: TRBD1; V gene: TRBV2; J gene: TRBJ1-4; CDR3 protein: CASTQRGTGNEKLFF
D gene: NA; V gene: TRBV19; J gene: TRBJ2-2; CDR3 protein: CASSTVNTGELFF
D gene: NA; V gene: TRBV5-1; J gene: TRBJ1-2; CDR3 protein: CASSLGQDSNGYTF
D gene: TRBD2; V gene: TRBV5-4; J gene: TRBJ2-3; CDR3 protein: CASSLEDGGAGDTQYF
D gene: NA; V gene: TRBV7-9; J gene: TRBJ1-5; CDR3 protein: CASSLEERQPQHF
D gene: TRBD1; V gene: TRBV6-5; J gene: TRBJ1-5; CDR3 protein: CASSYTGVNQPQHF
D gene: NA; V gene: TRBV30; J gene: TRBJ2-3; CDR3 protein: CASGKSKDTQYF
D gene: NA; V gene: TRBV5-5; J gene: TRBJ2-6; CDR3 protein: CASSYMNSGANVLTF
D gene: TRBD1; V gene: TRBV25-1; J gene: TRBJ1-2; CDR3 protein: CASTRGLGYGYTF
D gene: NA; V gene: TRBV2; J gene: TRBJ1-4; CDR3 protein: CASSSGDATNEKLFF
D gene: NA; V gene: TRBV27; J gene: TRBJ2-7; CDR3 protein: CASSSGTDYYEQYF
D gene: NA; V gene: TRBV6-8; J gene: TRBJ1-1; CDR3 protein: CASSQNRVFGDLNTEAFF
D gene: NA; V gene: TRBV7-9; J gene: TRBJ1-6; CDR3 protein: CASSLEGIGNSPLHF
D gene: NA; V gene: TRBV11-2; J gene: TRBJ1-1; CDR3 protein: CASSARRSGVGTEAFF
D gene: NA; V gene: TRBV25-1; J gene: TRBJ1-1; CDR3 protein: CASSRRGAYNTEAFF
D gene: NA; V gene: TRBV10-3; J gene: TRBJ1-1; CDR3 protein: CAISAYPGPDNTEAFF
D gene: TRBD1; V gene: TRBV30; J gene: TRBJ2-3; CDR3 protein: CAWSAATGVDTQYF
D gene: NA; V gene: TRBV18; J gene: TRBJ1-2; CDR3 protein: CASSPGPGGGYTF
D gene: NA; V gene: TRBV15; J gene: TRBJ1-3; CDR3 protein: CATSRKIDRTSGNTIYF
D gene: NA; V gene: TRBV11-2; J gene: TRBJ2-5; CDR3 protein: CASSLGLAAETQYF
D gene: NA; V gene: TRBV19; J gene: TRBJ1-1; CDR3 protein: CASRLAGTGMNTEAFF
D gene: NA; V gene: TRBV5-1; J gene: TRBJ2-2; CDR3 protein: CASSLVWSTNTGELFF
D gene: NA; V gene: TRBV5-4; J gene: TRBJ1-3; CDR3 protein: CASSLDSSGNTIYF
D gene: TRBD1; V gene: TRBV30; J gene: TRBJ1-5; CDR3 protein: CAWGPPGTGFQPQHF
D gene: TRBD1; V gene: TRBV19; J gene: TRBJ2-7; CDR3 protein: CASSMDRGNYEQYF
D gene: NA; V gene: TRBV30; J gene: TRBJ1-6; CDR3 protein: CAWSTGLTLHF
D gene: NA; V gene: TRBV5-1; J gene: TRBJ1-3; CDR3 protein: CASSFLPDVGFRAGNTIYF
D gene: TRBD2; V gene: TRBV13; J gene: TRBJ2-3; CDR3 protein: CASSPRTRSFTDTQYF